Given below is one T cell receptor beta chain in context. Authors' analysis steps: Reference gene primer amplification in the assay estimated nucleated cell counts. Some clones are missing from TCRdb's copy, which holds only in-frame ones; the method was immunoSEQ multiplex PCR. V, J and clone size derive from that table, while D and trimming were established from the DNA sequence. The data hold roughly 64,000 clones, with around 65% observed a single time. Germline V gene lookup returns CDR1 SGHVS and CDR2 FNYEAQ. Trimming removed 5 bases from V and 4 bases from J, with 18 bases in between. The CDR3 length is 15 residues. The entry originates in a study of blood T cell repertoires in COVID-19. Within the 2 weeks before study entry, each person in the exposed group met a COVID-19 case.

The sample consisted of PBMCs or T cells enriched from blood (not recorded which). This chain links TRBV7-6 with TRBJ2-7, with D perhaps matching TRBD1 (6 bases). This receptor was obtained from a woman aged 55-75 years who had been exposed to COVID-19. The CDR3 nucleotides are TGTGCCAGCAGCAAGACTCAGGGGCTGTTTTACGAGCAGTACTTC. As protein: CASSKTQGLFYEQYF.